Listed here is a single T cell receptor (beta chain). Its antigen is currently unknown. Germline CDR1 is SGHRS and CDR2 is YFSETQ. The CDR3 contains 16 residues. V lost 0 bases to trimming and J lost 5 bases; unmatched junction nucleotides: 4. The record originates from a study of cytomegalovirus exposure and HLA in healthy donors. Overall study: Unique TCRs numbering some 80 million, obtained from HLA-typed donors, made up an early data release. Whole-study results and caveats: Per published reports, the classifier diagnosed cytomegalovirus status with high specificity and sensitivity. In an earlier analysis, most TCR beta V segments were productive about 87% or about 30% of the time.

The donors, nominally healthy at sampling, likely had unrecorded immune exposures. PCR amplification relied on 60 Vbeta primers (plus 13 Jbeta primers). TCRdb keeps only in-frame clones here, not all; method: immunoSEQ multiplex PCR. The sample data list fewer than 100,000 clones. The sequenced sample was PBMCs. The TCR sequence derives from a man aged 45-60 years in good health and CMV-seronegative. The chain links TRBV5-1 to TRBJ2-2; 10 bases fit TRBD1. The CDR3 here is CASSLVGTGVTGELFF. DNA of the CDR3: TGCGCCAGCAGCTTGGTTGGGACAGGGGTGACCGGGGAGCTGTTTTTT. The full variable domain, in which reference TRBV5-1 and TRBJ2-2 provide the parts outside the CDR3, is KAGVTQTPRYLIKTRGQQVTLSCSPISGHRSVSWYQQTPGQGLQFLFEYFSETQRNKGNFPGRFSGRQFSNSRSEMNVSTLELGDSALYLCASSLVGTGVTGELFFGEGSRLTVL.